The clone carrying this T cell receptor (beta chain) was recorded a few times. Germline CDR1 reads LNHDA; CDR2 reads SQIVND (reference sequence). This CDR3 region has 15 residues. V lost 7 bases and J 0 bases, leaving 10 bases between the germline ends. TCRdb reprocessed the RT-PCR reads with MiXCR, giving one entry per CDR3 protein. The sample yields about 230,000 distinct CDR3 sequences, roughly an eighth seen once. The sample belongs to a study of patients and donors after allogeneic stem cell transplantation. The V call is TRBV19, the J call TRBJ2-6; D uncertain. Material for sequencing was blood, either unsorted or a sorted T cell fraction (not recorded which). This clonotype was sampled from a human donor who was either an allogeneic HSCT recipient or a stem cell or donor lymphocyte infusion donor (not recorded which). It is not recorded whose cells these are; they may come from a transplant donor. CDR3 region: CASTVGHSGANVLTF. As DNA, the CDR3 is TGTGCCAGTACGGTGGGCCACTCTGGGGCCAACGTCCTGACTTTC.